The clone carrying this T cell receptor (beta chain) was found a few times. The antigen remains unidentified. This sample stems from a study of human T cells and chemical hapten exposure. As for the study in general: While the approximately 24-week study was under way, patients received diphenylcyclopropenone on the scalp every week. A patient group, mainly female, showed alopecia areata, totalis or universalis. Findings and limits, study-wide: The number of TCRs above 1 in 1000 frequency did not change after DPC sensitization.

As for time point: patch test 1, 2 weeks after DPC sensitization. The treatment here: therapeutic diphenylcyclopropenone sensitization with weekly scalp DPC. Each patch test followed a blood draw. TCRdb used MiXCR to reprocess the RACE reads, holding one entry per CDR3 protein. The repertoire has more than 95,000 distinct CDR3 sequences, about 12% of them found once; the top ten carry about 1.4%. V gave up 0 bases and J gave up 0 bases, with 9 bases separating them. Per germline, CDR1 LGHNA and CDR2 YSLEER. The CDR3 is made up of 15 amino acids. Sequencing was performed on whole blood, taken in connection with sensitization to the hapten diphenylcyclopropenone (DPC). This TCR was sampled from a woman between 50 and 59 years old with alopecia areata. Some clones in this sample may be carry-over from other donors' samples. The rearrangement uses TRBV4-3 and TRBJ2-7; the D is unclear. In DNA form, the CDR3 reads TGCGCCAGCAGCCAAGAAGGCAGGACCTCCTACGAGCAGTACTTC. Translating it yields CASSQEGRTSYEQYF.